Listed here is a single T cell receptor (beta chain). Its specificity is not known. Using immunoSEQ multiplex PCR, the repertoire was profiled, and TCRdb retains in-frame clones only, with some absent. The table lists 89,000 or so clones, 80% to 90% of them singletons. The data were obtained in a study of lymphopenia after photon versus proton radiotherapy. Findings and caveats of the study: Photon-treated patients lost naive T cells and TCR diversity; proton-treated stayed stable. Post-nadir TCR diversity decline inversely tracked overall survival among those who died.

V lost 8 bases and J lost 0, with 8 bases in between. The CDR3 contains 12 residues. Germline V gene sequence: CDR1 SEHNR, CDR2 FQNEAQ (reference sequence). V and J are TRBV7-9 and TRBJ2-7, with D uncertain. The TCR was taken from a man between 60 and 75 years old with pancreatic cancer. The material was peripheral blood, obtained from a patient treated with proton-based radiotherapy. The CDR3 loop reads CASGESSYEQYF. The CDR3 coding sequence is TGTGCCAGCGGCGAGAGCTCCTACGAGCAGTACTTC.